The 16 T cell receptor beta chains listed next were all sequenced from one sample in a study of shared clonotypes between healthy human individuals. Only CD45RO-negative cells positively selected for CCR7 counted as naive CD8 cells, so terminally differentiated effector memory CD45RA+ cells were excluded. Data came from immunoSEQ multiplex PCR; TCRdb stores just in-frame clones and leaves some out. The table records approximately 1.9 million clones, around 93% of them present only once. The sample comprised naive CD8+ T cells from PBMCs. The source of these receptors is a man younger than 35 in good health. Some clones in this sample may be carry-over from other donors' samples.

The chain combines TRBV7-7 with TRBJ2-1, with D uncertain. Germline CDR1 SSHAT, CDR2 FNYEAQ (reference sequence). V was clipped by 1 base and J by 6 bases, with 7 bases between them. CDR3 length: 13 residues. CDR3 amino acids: CASSLDLGNEQFF. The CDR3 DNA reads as TGTGCCAGCAGCTTAGATCTGGGCAATGAGCAGTTCTTC.

CDR3 nucleotides: TGTGCCAGCAGCTTGCAGCGAAGGGGGCCCTACGAGCAGTACTTC. Translating gives CASSLQRRGPYEQYF. The chain employs TRBV5-6 and TRBJ2-7, with 7 bases identical to TRBD1. The CDR3 sequence is 15 residues long. V lost 1 base to trimming and J lost 2 bases; unmatched junction nucleotides: 6. The germline CDR1 and CDR2 sequences are SGHDT and YYEEEE.

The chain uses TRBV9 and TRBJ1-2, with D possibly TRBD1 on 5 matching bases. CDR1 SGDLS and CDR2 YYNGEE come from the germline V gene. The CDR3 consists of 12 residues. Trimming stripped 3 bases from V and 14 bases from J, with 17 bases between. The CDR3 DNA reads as TGTGCCAGCAGCGGACCCTTGGGGGACCATACCTTC. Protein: CASSGPLGDHTF.

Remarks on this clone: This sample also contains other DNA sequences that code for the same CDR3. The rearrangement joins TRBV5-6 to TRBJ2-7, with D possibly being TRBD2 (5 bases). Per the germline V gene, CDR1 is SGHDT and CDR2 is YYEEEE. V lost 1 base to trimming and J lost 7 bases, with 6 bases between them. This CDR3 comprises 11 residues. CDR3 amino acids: CASSLRGEQYF. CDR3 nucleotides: TGTGCCAGCAGCTTGAGAGGGGAGCAGTACTTC. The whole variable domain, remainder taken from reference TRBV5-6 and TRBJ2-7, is DAGVTQSPTHLIKTRGQQVTLRCSPKSGHDTVSWYQQALGQGPQFIFQYYEEEERQRGNFPDRFSGHQFPNYSSELNVNALLLGDSALYLCASSLRGEQYFGPGTRLTVT.

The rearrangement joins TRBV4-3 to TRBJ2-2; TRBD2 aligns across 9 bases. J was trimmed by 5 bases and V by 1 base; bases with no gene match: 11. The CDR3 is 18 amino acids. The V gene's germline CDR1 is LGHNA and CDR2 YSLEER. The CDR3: CASSQGAGGTSGTGELFF. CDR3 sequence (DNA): TGCGCCAGCAGCCAAGGGGCCGGGGGTACTAGCGGGACCGGGGAGCTGTTTTTT.

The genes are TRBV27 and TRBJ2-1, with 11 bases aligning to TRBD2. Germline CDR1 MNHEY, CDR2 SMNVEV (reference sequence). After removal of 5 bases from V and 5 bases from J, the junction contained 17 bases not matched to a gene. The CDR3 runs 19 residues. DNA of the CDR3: TGTGCCAGCAGTATCCCGAGACTAGCGGGACTAGACGGGGACAATGAGCAGTTCTTC. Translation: CASSIPRLAGLDGDNEQFF.

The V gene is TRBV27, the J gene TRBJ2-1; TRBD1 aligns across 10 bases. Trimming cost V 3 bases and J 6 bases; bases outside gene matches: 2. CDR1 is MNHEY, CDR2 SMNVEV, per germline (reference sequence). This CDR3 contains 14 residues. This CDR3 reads CASSFGTGVNEQFF. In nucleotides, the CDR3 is TGTGCCAGCAGTTTTGGGACAGGGGTCAATGAGCAGTTCTTC.

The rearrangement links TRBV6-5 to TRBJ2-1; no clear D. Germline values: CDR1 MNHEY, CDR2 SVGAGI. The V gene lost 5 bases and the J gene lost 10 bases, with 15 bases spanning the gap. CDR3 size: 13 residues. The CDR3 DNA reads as TGTGCCAGCAGTACCTGGGCTATGGGCGAGCAGTTCTTC. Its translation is CASSTWAMGEQFF.

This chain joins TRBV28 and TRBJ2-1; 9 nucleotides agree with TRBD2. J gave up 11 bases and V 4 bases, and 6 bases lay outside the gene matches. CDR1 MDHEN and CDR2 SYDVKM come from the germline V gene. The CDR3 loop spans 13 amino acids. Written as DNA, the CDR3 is TGTGCCAGCAGTTCCGGGACTAGCAGCAAGCAGTTCTTC. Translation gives CASSSGTSSKQFF.

The CDR3 loop reads CASSSWGGGRNTGELFF. DNA of the CDR3: TGTGCCAGCAGCTCCTGGGGGGGCGGTAGGAACACCGGGGAGCTGTTTTTT. The rearrangement joins TRBV11-2 to TRBJ2-2, with a weak D call TRBD2 (7 bases). Trimming removed 4 bases from V and 1 base from J, with 16 bases in between. Germline assignment: CDR1 SGHAT and CDR2 FQNNGV. The CDR3 covers 17 residues. Full variable domain (remainder filled in from reference TRBV11-2 and TRBJ2-2): EAGVAQSPRYKIIEKRQSVAFWCNPISGHATLYWYQQILGQGPKLLIQFQNNGVVDDSQLPKDRFSAERLKGVDSTLKIQPAKLEDSAVYLCASSSWGGGRNTGELFFGEGSRLTVL.

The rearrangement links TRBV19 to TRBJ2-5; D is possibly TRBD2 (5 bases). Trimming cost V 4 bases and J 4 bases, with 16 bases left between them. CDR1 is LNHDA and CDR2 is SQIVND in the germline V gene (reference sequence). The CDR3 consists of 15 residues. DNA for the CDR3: TGTGCCAGTAGTACATACGAACGACGGGGAGAGACCCAGTACTTC. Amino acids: CASSTYERRGETQYF.

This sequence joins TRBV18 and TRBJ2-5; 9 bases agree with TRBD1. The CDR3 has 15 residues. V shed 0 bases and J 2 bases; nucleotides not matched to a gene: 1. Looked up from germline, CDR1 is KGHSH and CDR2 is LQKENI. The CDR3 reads CASSPPGQGQETQYF. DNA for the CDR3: TGTGCCAGCTCACCACCGGGACAGGGACAAGAGACCCAGTACTTC.

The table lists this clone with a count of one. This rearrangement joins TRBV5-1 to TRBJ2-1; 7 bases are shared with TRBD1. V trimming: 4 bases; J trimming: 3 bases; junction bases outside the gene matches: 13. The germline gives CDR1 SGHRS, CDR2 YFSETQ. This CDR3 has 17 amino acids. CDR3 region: CASSPPRVGGFYNEQFF. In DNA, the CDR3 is TGCGCCAGCAGCCCCCCACGGGTAGGGGGCTTCTACAATGAGCAGTTCTTC.

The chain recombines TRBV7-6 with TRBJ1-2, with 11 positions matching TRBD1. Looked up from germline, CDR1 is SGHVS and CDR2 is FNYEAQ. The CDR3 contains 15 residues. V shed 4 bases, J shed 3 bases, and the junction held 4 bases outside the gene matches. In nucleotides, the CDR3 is TGTGCCAGCAGCTCTTGGACAGGGGGCGACTATGGCTACACCTTC. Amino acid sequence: CASSSWTGGDYGYTF.

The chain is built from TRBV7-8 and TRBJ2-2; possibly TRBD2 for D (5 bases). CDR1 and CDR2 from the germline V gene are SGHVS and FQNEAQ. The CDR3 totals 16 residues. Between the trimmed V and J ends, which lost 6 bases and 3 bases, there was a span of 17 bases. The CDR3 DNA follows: TGTGCCAGCAGGATGACACGGGGAGTGGACACCGGGGAGCTGTTTTTT. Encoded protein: CASRMTRGVDTGELFF.

CDR3 nucleotides: TGTGCCAGCAGTCCCGGGACAGGGGTTGAACCCCAGCATTTT. Translating gives CASSPGTGVEPQHF. This chain uses TRBV27 with TRBJ1-5; 10 bases fit TRBD1. Germline loops: CDR1 MNHEY, CDR2 SMNVEV (reference sequence). The CDR3 spans 14 residues. With 5 bases clipped from V and 10 bases from J, the junction kept 8 bases outside the gene matches.